This T cell receptor (beta chain) stems from a study of blood T cells in healthy people across ages. Study background: Per two T cells, about one barcoded beta molecule was captured through template switching.

The CDR3 runs 16 residues. Trimming took off 3 bases at V and 5 bases at J, with 20 bases between the two ends. CDR1 is LGHNA, CDR2 YNFKEQ, per germline. Then a second PCR, running about 7 to 11 cycles, was carried out with a sample-barcoded 5' primer and a J-beta primer mix. From the 5' RACE reads, TCRdb called clonotypes with MiXCR, one entry per CDR3 protein. This sample yields 700,000 to 900,000 distinct CDR3 sequences, of which 20% to 30% are seen a single time; 3% belongs to the top ten. The same sample was also used in a study of T cells of mothers and their children.

This TCR came from a boy aged 5-17 years in good health. The sequenced sample consisted of blood. V gene TRBV4-2 combines with J gene TRBJ2-7; perhaps TRBD2 as D (6 bases). CDR3 in DNA: TGTGCCAGCAGCCAGGGGGAGTGGGGGGATGACGACGAGCAGTACTTC. Translating it yields CASSQGEWGDDDEQYF.